Listed here are 21 T cell receptor beta chains from one sample, sequenced in a study of patients and donors after allogeneic stem cell transplantation. One entry per CDR3 protein, called by TCRdb with MiXCR from the RT-PCR reads. Seen here are approximately 410,000 distinct CDR3 sequences, 16% observed once, and the top ten hold about 7%. Sequences were obtained from blood, either unsorted or a sorted T cell fraction (not recorded which). These receptors all come from a human donor who was either an allogeneic HSCT recipient or a stem cell or donor lymphocyte infusion donor (not recorded which). It is not recorded whose cells these are; they may come from a transplant donor.

This clonotype was seen many times. The chain joins TRBV27 to TRBJ2-1; D could derive from TRBD1 or TRBD2 (7 bases each). V lost 6 bases, J lost 8 bases, and 20 bases lay in between. Germline values: CDR1 MNHEY, CDR2 SMNVEV (reference sequence). The CDR3 consists of 15 residues. This CDR3 reads CASSNHRGLRDEQFF. CDR3 nucleotides: TGTGCCAGCAGCAATCACAGGGGACTAAGGGATGAGCAGTTCTTC.

This clonotype has ten or more counts. The chain carries TRBV12-3 or TRBV12-4 and TRBJ2-2; no reliable D call. The CDR3 sequence is 14 residues long. V was clipped by 2 bases and J by 4 bases, with 8 bases between them. In DNA, the CDR3 is TGTGCCAGCAGTTTACAGGCCGGCACCGGGGAGCTGTTTTTT. Translation gives CASSLQAGTGELFF.

Many counts were recorded for this clonotype. This chain uses TRBV5-1 with TRBJ2-5, with D perhaps being TRBD1 or TRBD2 (5 bases each). The germline V and J ends were trimmed by 7 bases and 3 bases, with 10 bases remaining between them. Germline CDR1 reads SGHRS; CDR2 reads YFSETQ. The CDR3 length is 12 residues. The CDR3 coding sequence is TGCGCCAGCGCCAGGGAGAAAGAGACCCAGTACTTC. It specifies CASAREKETQYF.

This sequence joins TRBV25-1 and TRBJ1-1; 7 bases are shared with TRBD1. Germline loops: CDR1 MGHDK, CDR2 SYGVNS. The CDR3 is 15 residues long. V lost 1 base, J lost 5 bases, and 7 bases stayed unmatched. This CDR3 reads CASSESKTGKTEAFF. The DNA of the CDR3 is TGTGCCAGCAGTGAATCGAAGACAGGGAAAACTGAAGCTTTCTTT.

Ten or more counts support this clonotype. The chain links TRBV5-6 to TRBJ2-1; the D is unclear. CDR3 length: 17 residues. V shed 0 bases and J shed 0 bases, with 13 bases lying between them. CDR1 is SGHDT and CDR2 is YYEEEE in the germline V gene. CDR3 nucleotides: TGTGCCAGCAGCTTGGTTGGGCAGGTCAACTCCTACAATGAGCAGTTCTTC. Translated, it gives CASSLVGQVNSYNEQFF.

This clonotype occurred a few times. The chain combines TRBV20-1 with TRBJ2-2; 7 bases map to TRBD2. The CDR3 consists of 15 residues. The V gene end was trimmed by 5 bases and the J gene end by 2 bases; junction bases not matched to a gene: 8. The germline gives CDR1 DFQATT, CDR2 SNEGSKA (reference sequence). CDR3 residues: CSAFPREGNTGELFF. CDR3 DNA sequence: TGCAGTGCTTTTCCTAGGGAGGGCAACACCGGGGAGCTGTTTTTT.

This clonotype was seen repeatedly, ten times or more. A read error may account for a junction end that differs from germline. The chain couples TRBV20-1 to TRBJ2-3, with 10 bases aligning to TRBD2. Looked up from germline, CDR1 is DFQATT and CDR2 is SNEGSKA (reference sequence). There are 12 residues in the CDR3. CDR3 sequence: CSSSGRPDTQYF. DNA of the CDR3: TGCAGTTCTAGCGGGAGACCAGATACGCAGTATTTT.

The chain has TRBV9 and TRBJ1-2; D may be TRBD1 (6 bases). Germline loops: CDR1 SGDLS, CDR2 YYNGEE. Trimming stripped 0 bases from V and 4 bases from J, with 16 bases between. The CDR3 has 16 residues. The DNA for the CDR3 is TGTGCCAGCAGCGTAGATCCTGCACAGGGTGGCTATGGCTACACCTTC. Amino acid sequence: CASSVDPAQGGYGYTF.

This clonotype was recorded a few times. The chain carries TRBV4-1 and TRBJ2-2; 15 positions agree with TRBD2. The CDR3 runs 18 residues. The germline CDR1 and CDR2 sequences are MGHRA and YSYEKL. The junction had 6 bases not matched to a gene; V was cut back by 2 bases and J by 5 bases. CDR3 sequence reads: CASSQPGTSGRLTGELFF. In DNA, the CDR3 is TGCGCCAGCAGCCAACCCGGGACTAGCGGGAGGCTTACCGGGGAGCTGTTTTTT.

There are a few counts of this clonotype. The chain links TRBV7-2 to TRBJ2-7, with 7 bases identical to TRBD1. Losses at the gene ends were 2 bases for V and 7 bases for J; bases not matched to a gene: 11. CDR1 and CDR2 (germline): SGHTA, FQGNSA. The CDR3 length is 15 residues. Here the CDR3 DNA reads TGTGCCAGCAGCTTACCAGGGGGTCGGGAAGTTGAGCAGTACTTC. This sequence encodes CASSLPGGREVEQYF.

In this sample, this clonotype turned up a few times. This chain joins TRBV28 and TRBJ2-7; unclear D gene. The ends were cut back, 5 bases at V and 1 base at J, with 6 bases in the middle. Per germline, CDR1 MDHEN and CDR2 SYDVKM. The CDR3 is 12 amino acids. Here the CDR3 DNA reads TGTGCCAGCAGTGAGCAGTCCTACGAGCAGTACTTC. This gives the protein CASSEQSYEQYF.

The V and J genes are TRBV18 and TRBJ2-3; D gene ambiguous. The ends were cut back, 3 bases at V and 0 bases at J, with 7 bases in the middle. Germline V CDR1 and CDR2: KGHSH, LQKENI. CDR3 length equals 14 residues. The CDR3 is CASSPAYSTDTQYF. CDR3 DNA sequence: TGTGCCAGCTCACCTGCGTACAGCACAGATACGCAGTATTTT.

This chain uses TRBV27 with TRBJ2-5, with 7 bases fitting TRBD1. The V gene end was trimmed by 3 bases and the J gene end by 5 bases; junction bases not matched to a gene: 9. The CDR3 covers 15 residues. Germline assignment: CDR1 MNHEY and CDR2 SMNVEV (reference sequence). CDR3 DNA: TGTGCCAGCAGTTTTGATCCGACAGGGAAGGAGACCCAGTACTTC. Amino acids: CASSFDPTGKETQYF.

The chain links TRBV6-2 or TRBV6-3 to TRBJ1-3; D is uncertain. Trimming pared 2 bases from V and 0 bases from J, leaving 8 bases between. CDR1 and CDR2 from the germline V gene are MNHEY and SVGEGT. This CDR3 contains 15 residues. The CDR3 coding sequence is TGTGCCAGCAGTTACGCCCGGAGCTCTGGAAACACCATATATTTT. It translates to CASSYARSSGNTIYF.

At least ten counts were recorded for this clonotype. The chain employs TRBV24-1 and TRBJ2-1; D might be TRBD1 (5 bases). Trimming removed 3 bases at V and 10 bases at J, with 12 bases between. The length of the CDR3 is 13 residues. The germline V gene encodes CDR1 KGHDR and CDR2 SFDVKD. CDR3 protein: CATSDPPRGEQFF. As DNA, the CDR3 is TGTGCCACCAGTGATCCCCCTAGGGGCGAGCAGTTCTTC.

This clonotype was recorded many times. This chain joins TRBV5-1 and TRBJ1-4; no reliable D call. V was cut by 1 base and J by 6 bases, with 13 bases left in between. The germline CDR1 and CDR2 sequences are SGHRS and YFSETQ. The CDR3 sequence is 15 residues long. The CDR3 nucleotides are TGCGCCAGCAGCTTGACGTCGAGACCCTATGAAAAACTGTTTTTT. Encoded protein: CASSLTSRPYEKLFF.

This clonotype was found a few times. This chain joins TRBV20-1 and TRBJ2-1, with D tentatively TRBD2 (6 bases). The CDR3 runs 12 residues. Trimming took 7 bases from V and 6 from J, leaving 13 bases between them. From germline, CDR1 is DFQATT and CDR2 SNEGSKA (reference sequence). The CDR3 DNA reads TGCAGTGGGAGACTAGAAGTCAATGAGCAGTTCTTC. Translation gives CSGRLEVNEQFF.

This rearrangement joins TRBV11-3 to TRBJ2-1; TRBD2 aligns across 8 bases. The V segment lost 0 bases and the J segment 5 bases; nucleotides outside the gene matches: 9. This CDR3 has 17 amino acids. Germline lookup yields CDR1 SGHNT and CDR2 YENEEA. The chain's CDR3 is CASSLDQSSGRDNEQFF. CDR3 DNA sequence: TGTGCCAGCAGCTTAGATCAGTCTAGCGGGCGAGACAATGAGCAGTTCTTC.

This clonotype showed up just a few times. The rearrangement uses TRBV4-2 and TRBJ2-5; 15 bases map to TRBD2. The CDR3 is made up of 18 amino acids. From germline, CDR1 is LGHNA and CDR2 YNFKEQ. Trimming took 1 base from V and 1 from J; bases not matched to a gene: 4. For the CDR3, the DNA is TGTGCCAGCAGCCAAGGTCCGGGACTAGCGGGGGGCCAAGAGACCCAGTACTTC. Translation gives CASSQGPGLAGGQETQYF.

This clonotype appeared a few times. The chain is built from TRBV25-1 and TRBJ1-1; TRBD1 agrees at 12 bases. The CDR3 extends over 15 amino acids. Per germline, CDR1 MGHDK and CDR2 SYGVNS. With V trimmed by 4 bases and J by 7 bases, 7 bases remained unmatched. The CDR3 region has the DNA TGTGCCAGCAGTGCAGCGGGACAGGGGGCAGGTGAAGCTTTCTTT. It translates to CASSAAGQGAGEAFF.

This clonotype has a handful of counts. The junction does not match germline at one end; this may be a read error. The chain combines TRBV4-1 with TRBJ1-1, with D unresolved. The germline CDR1 and CDR2 sequences are MGHRA and YSYEKL. CDR3 length: 13 amino acids. This CDR3 is CAISQPGSGSAFF. The CDR3 region has the DNA TGCGCCATCAGCCAACCGGGCTCCGGGTCGGCTTTCTTT.